This TCR beta chain emerged from a study of blood T cell repertoires in COVID-19. Across the study: PBMCs, B-cell-depleted T cells, or T cells were the source of the cDNA or gDNA that made up the material.

The germline V gene encodes CDR1 MDHEN and CDR2 SYDVKM. The germline V and J ends were trimmed by 7 bases and 0 bases, with 13 bases remaining between them. The CDR3 contains 16 residues. Some clones are missing from TCRdb's copy, which holds only in-frame ones; the method was immunoSEQ multiplex PCR. The table lists 250,000 or so clones, 88% of them singletons, with around 2.8% in the top ten. This chain connects TRBV28 to TRBJ1-6, with D perhaps matching TRBD1 (5 bases). This receptor was taken from a woman aged 55 to 70 with acute or convalescent COVID-19. Sequencing was carried out using peripheral blood. The CDR3 region has the DNA TGTGCCAGCATCTACGGGGGATTCTCCTATAATTCACCCCTCCACTTT. Translated: CASIYGGFSYNSPLHF.